This TCR beta chain was found in a study of blood T cell repertoires in COVID-19. Germline V gene data show CDR1 as SGHRS and CDR2 as YFSETQ. The CDR3 covers 13 residues. Germline trimming cut 4 bases from V and 7 bases from J; bases unmatched to any gene: 8. Some clones are missing from TCRdb's copy, which holds only in-frame ones; the method was immunoSEQ multiplex PCR. This table has about 74,000 clones, about 88% appearing once. In its sample, this clone was seen a few times. Sequencing input: peripheral blood. This chain uses TRBV5-1 with TRBJ2-7, with TRBD1 matching over 7 bases. The receptor comes from a man in his 70s with active or convalescent COVID-19. The CDR3 is CASSPTGVREQYF. In DNA, the CDR3 is TGCGCCAGCAGCCCCACAGGGGTGAGGGAGCAGTACTTC.